This entry lists 21 T cell receptor beta chains sequenced from one sample in a study of shared clonotypes between healthy human individuals. Terminally differentiated effector memory CD45RA+ cells were excluded by CCR7 positive selection of CD45RO-negative cells. The table came from immunoSEQ multiplex PCR; TCRdb's copy has only in-frame clones and leaves some out. The repertoire consists of some 2 million clones, with 85% to 95% occurring once and the leading ten covering around 1.1%. The sequenced material came from naive CD8+ T cells sorted from blood. The source is a man younger than 30 in good health.

The chain links TRBV5-4 to TRBJ2-1; 8 positions match TRBD2. This CDR3 contains 15 residues. Germline CDR1 SGHNT, CDR2 YYREEE (reference sequence). Trimming at V came to 0 bases and at J to 4 bases, leaving 3 bases not matched to a gene. The chain's CDR3 is CASSLVTSGYNEQFF. The CDR3 nucleotides read TGTGCCAGCAGCTTGGTAACTAGCGGATACAATGAGCAGTTCTTC.

This chain connects TRBV7-9 to TRBJ2-2; 7 nucleotides line up with TRBD1. CDR3 length: 15 residues. The germline gives CDR1 SEHNR, CDR2 FQNEAQ (reference sequence). Trimming took 6 bases from V and 0 from J; bases not matched to a gene: 4. In DNA form, the CDR3 reads TGTGCCAGCAGTAGACAGGGCCCGAACACCGGGGAGCTGTTTTTT. Amino acids: CASSRQGPNTGELFF.

The rearrangement links TRBV29-1 to TRBJ2-5, with a tentative D call TRBD1 (5 bases). Germline V CDR1 and CDR2: SQVTM, ANQGSEA. V dropped 7 bases and J dropped 2 bases, with 17 bases sitting between them. The CDR3 consists of 14 residues. CDR3 coding DNA: TGCAGCGCCTCCCCTTGGGCAGGGCAAGAGACCCAGTACTTC. As protein: CSASPWAGQETQYF.

This chain links TRBV5-4 with TRBJ2-7; TRBD2 agrees at 10 bases. V lost 3 bases, J lost 3 bases, and 0 bases stayed unmatched. This CDR3 spans 13 amino acids. Germline assignment: CDR1 SGHNT and CDR2 YYREEE (reference sequence). The CDR3 spells CASSSSGSYEQYF. The CDR3 bases are TGTGCCAGCAGCTCTAGCGGGAGCTACGAGCAGTACTTC.

The count of this clone is one. Other DNA sequences in the same sample also yield this CDR3. The V and J genes are TRBV2 and TRBJ2-2; no firm D call. Trimming left V 2 bases short and J 1 base short, with 8 bases between. The CDR3 has 15 amino acids. Germline-derived CDR1 and CDR2 are SNHLY and FYNNEI. The CDR3: CASSEPGLNTGELFF. CDR3 nucleotide sequence: TGTGCCAGCAGTGAACCGGGCCTGAACACCGGGGAGCTGTTTTTT.

The rearrangement links TRBV2 to TRBJ1-1, with 9 bases that match TRBD1. Germline V gene sequence: CDR1 SNHLY, CDR2 FYNNEI. The ends lost 6 bases at V and 4 bases at J; junction bases unmatched: 12. The CDR3 is 16 amino acids. The CDR3 DNA reads as TGTGCCAGCAGAGAGACCGGGACAGGGACAACCACTGAAGCTTTCTTT. Translation gives CASRETGTGTTTEAFF. The full variable domain, with the rest looked up from reference TRBV2 and TRBJ1-1, is EPEVTQTPSHQVTQMGQEVILRCVPISNHLYFYWYRQILGQKVEFLVSFYNNEISEKSEIFDDQFSVERPDGSNFTLKIRSTKLEDSAMYFCASRETGTGTTTEAFFGQGTRLTVV.

The CDR3 DNA reads as TGTGCCAGCAGCCCCCGAGGGTGGGGCACTGCAGATACGCAGTATTTT. It encodes CASSPRGWGTADTQYF. The rearrangement links TRBV9 to TRBJ2-3; either TRBD1 or TRBD2 may fit D (5 bases each). V lost 4 bases and J lost 4, with 19 bases in between. Germline values: CDR1 SGDLS, CDR2 YYNGEE. The length of the CDR3 is 16 residues.

With respect to this clone: Other DNA sequences in this sample translate to the same CDR3. This chain joins TRBV9 and TRBJ2-7, with 10 bases aligning to TRBD2. Per germline, CDR1 SGDLS and CDR2 YYNGEE. This CDR3 spans 15 amino acids. V lost 4 bases to trimming and J lost 1 base; unmatched junction nucleotides: 5. The CDR3 DNA is TGTGCCAGCAGCCCCAGCGGGGGGGGATCCTACGAGCAGTACTTC. Residues: CASSPSGGGSYEQYF.

The chain joins TRBV7-2 to TRBJ1-1, with a weak D call TRBD1 (6 bases). The CDR3 sequence is 15 residues long. Germline values: CDR1 SGHTA, CDR2 FQGNSA. V lost 7 bases to trimming and J lost 5 bases, with 20 bases between them. Here the CDR3 reads CASTGPRGWNTEAFF. The CDR3 region has the DNA TGTGCCAGCACCGGACCGAGGGGGTGGAATACTGAAGCTTTCTTT.

The chain recombines TRBV5-4 with TRBJ1-6; D uncertain. CDR1 is SGHNT and CDR2 is YYREEE in the germline V gene (reference sequence). The CDR3 sequence is 14 residues long. Trimming removed 0 bases at V and 5 bases at J, with 6 bases between. In DNA, the CDR3 is TGTGCCAGCAGCTTGGAACTCAATAATTCACCCCTCCACTTT. Amino acid sequence: CASSLELNNSPLHF.

J is TRBJ1-1 and V is TRBV29-1, with D hard to call. The CDR3 loop spans 14 amino acids. The V gene's germline CDR1 is SQVTM and CDR2 ANQGSEA. The ends were cut back, 3 bases at V and 1 base at J, with 12 bases in the middle. CDR3 protein: CSVDDQDSNTEAFF. CDR3 DNA sequence: TGCAGCGTTGATGACCAGGACTCGAACACTGAAGCTTTCTTT.

Only one count was recorded for this clone. The gene calls are TRBV7-9 and TRBJ2-1; D remains ambiguous. This CDR3 is built from 14 residues. The V end was cut by 5 bases, the J end by 4 bases, with 12 bases between. Germline assignment: CDR1 SEHNR and CDR2 FQNEAQ (reference sequence). DNA for the CDR3: TGTGCCAGCAGCCCTACCACAGCGTACAATGAGCAGTTCTTC. This translates into CASSPTTAYNEQFF.

The chain is built from TRBV5-4 and TRBJ2-5, with D possibly TRBD2 on 5 matching bases. Germline V gives CDR1 SGHNT, CDR2 YYREEE (reference sequence). Trimming pared 5 bases from V and 3 bases from J, leaving 8 bases between. This CDR3 region has 12 residues. The CDR3 loop is CASRSGEETQYF. The CDR3, as DNA: TGTGCCAGCAGGAGCGGTGAAGAGACCCAGTACTTC.

This clone was recorded once. The chain combines TRBV6-1 with TRBJ1-4; 10 nucleotides agree with TRBD1. V lost 3 bases to trimming and J lost 8 bases; unmatched junction nucleotides: 3. The CDR3 runs 14 residues. Germline assignment: CDR1 MNHNS and CDR2 SASEGT. The CDR3 is CASSEDRGTEKLFF. CDR3 coding DNA: TGTGCCAGCAGTGAGGACAGGGGGACGGAAAAACTGTTTTTT.

The genes are TRBV7-9 and TRBJ2-1, with D uncertain. The V and J ends lost 1 base and 5 bases respectively, with 15 bases between them. Germline V gene sequence: CDR1 SEHNR, CDR2 FQNEAQ (reference sequence). This CDR3 is built from 16 residues. The CDR3 loop is CASSLVGRGEDNEQFF. The CDR3 DNA reads as TGTGCCAGCAGCTTAGTGGGCCGAGGAGAAGACAATGAGCAGTTCTTC.

The chain is built from TRBV7-2 and TRBJ1-1; 8 bases line up with TRBD1. Per the germline V gene, CDR1 is SGHTA and CDR2 is FQGNSA. With 0 bases clipped from V and 3 bases from J, the junction kept 9 bases outside the gene matches. The CDR3 spans 17 residues. The CDR3 protein is CASSLAFAGGLDTEAFF. For the CDR3, the DNA is TGTGCCAGCAGCTTAGCGTTTGCAGGGGGCTTGGACACTGAAGCTTTCTTT. The whole variable domain, filled in from reference TRBV7-2 and TRBJ1-1, reads GAGVSQSPSNKVTEKGKDVELRCDPISGHTALYWYRQSLGQGLEFLIYFQGNSAPDKSGLPSDRFSAERTGGSVSTLTIQRTQQEDSAVYLCASSLAFAGGLDTEAFFGQGTRLTVV.

The V gene is TRBV2, the J gene TRBJ2-1, with 7 bases fitting TRBD2. This CDR3 region has 14 residues. V dropped 6 bases and J dropped 9; count of bases not matched to a gene: 11. Germline CDR1 SNHLY, CDR2 FYNNEI. CDR3 coding DNA: TGTGCCAGCAGCCAAGGTGGAGCTAGCGGTGAGCAGTTCTTC. It codes for CASSQGGASGEQFF.

This sequence joins TRBV30 and TRBJ2-1; 7 nucleotides agree with TRBD2. CDR3 length: 13 amino acids. Unmatched junction bases numbered 7, after V lost 2 bases and J lost 9 bases. Germline values: CDR1 GTSNPN, CDR2 SVGIG (reference sequence). The CDR3 DNA follows: TGTGCCTGGAGTTGGGGGGAGGGCCGTGAGCAGTTCTTC. Protein: CAWSWGEGREQFF.

The genes are TRBV19 and TRBJ1-1; tentatively, D is TRBD1 (5 bases). The CDR3 has 17 amino acids. Germline V lookup: CDR1 LNHDA, CDR2 SQIVND (reference sequence). V lost 4 bases, J lost 0 bases, and 18 bases lay in between. The CDR3 nucleotides are TGTGCCAGTAGTACTCTTAACGGAGGGGATATGAACACTGAAGCTTTCTTT. This translates into CASSTLNGGDMNTEAFF.

As regards this clone: Other DNA variants within this sample encode the same CDR3. V and J are TRBV9 and TRBJ1-2, with 8 bases lining up with TRBD1. CDR1 is SGDLS and CDR2 is YYNGEE in the germline V gene. The ends lost 4 bases at V and 8 bases at J; junction bases unmatched: 4. The CDR3 length is 12 residues. The CDR3 here is CASSLGTGGYTF. In nucleotides, the CDR3 is TGTGCCAGCAGCTTAGGGACAGGCGGCTACACCTTC.

The chain employs TRBV11-3 and TRBJ1-3; D uncertain. The CDR3 covers 16 residues. The V gene lost 0 bases and the J gene lost 0 bases, with 9 bases spanning the gap. From germline, CDR1 is SGHNT and CDR2 YENEEA. The CDR3 loop reads CASSLEAAASGNTIYF. The CDR3 DNA sequence: TGTGCCAGCAGCTTAGAGGCGGCAGCCTCTGGAAACACCATATATTTT.